This TCR beta chain originates from a study of T cells in Graves' hyperthyroidism and ophthalmopathy. The overall study: Any treatment followed the collection of peripheral blood at initial diagnosis.

A patient was excluded if there was uncontrolled infection, other autoimmune disease, pregnancy or lactation. The PBMCs had their origin in 10 ml of fresh peripheral blood. The germline CDR1 and CDR2 sequences are MNHNS and SASEGT. The V end was cut by 6 bases, the J end by 1 base, with 9 bases between. The CDR3 is 13 amino acids. Regions amplified from RNA transcripts were the TCR beta CDR3 regions. The HTBI set primed first-round TCR CDR3 RT-PCR. TCRdb re-called the multiplex PCR reads with MiXCR, one entry per CDR3 protein. The sample holds 600,000 to 850,000 distinct CDR3 sequences, about 19% seen once.

V and J are TRBV6-1 and TRBJ1-1; D not resolved. This TCR was sampled from a woman in her 50s with Graves' hyperthyroidism that later progressed to Graves' ophthalmopathy. The sample comprised blood. CDR3 sequence (DNA): TGTGCCAGCAGGGTAGTTGGGAACACTGAAGCTTTCTTT. It is translated as CASRVVGNTEAFF.